Below are 8 T cell receptor beta chains sequenced from a single sample in a study of human T cells and chemical hapten exposure (dated by TCRdb to the early 2020s). The method behind the library was RACE. The data were produced on a NextSeq 500. The raw public data were reprocessed by TCRdb itself: fastp quality trimming at Q25, MiXCR clonotype calling, in-frame beta chains only. Each CDR3 protein appears once, grouped with its most common genes and DNA. This sample lists some 43,000 distinct CDR3 sequences; 4% were detected once. Around 26% of the sample goes to the ten largest clones. This specimen's time point label, per the study, means: patch test 1, 2 weeks after DPC sensitization. Per the publication, the treatment or condition label means: therapeutic diphenylcyclopropenone sensitization with weekly scalp DPC. Total RNA was isolated from unfractionated whole blood collected in Tempus Blood RNA tubes.

This material consisted of whole blood, taken in connection with sensitization to the hapten diphenylcyclopropenone (DPC). Receptors were obtained from a man between 50 and 59 years old with alopecia areata. Some clones in this sample may be carry-over from other donors' samples.

This clonotype has a count of ten or more. The chain joins TRBV7-9 to TRBJ2-4; 7 bases agree with TRBD2. This CDR3 spans 12 amino acids. With 3 bases clipped from V and 11 bases from J, the junction kept 4 bases outside the gene matches. Germline V gives CDR1 SEHNR, CDR2 FQNEAQ (reference sequence). CDR3 sequence reads: CASSLGGSLQYF. CDR3 nucleotide sequence: TGTGCCAGCAGCTTGGGCGGGAGCCTTCAGTACTTC.

This clonotype was found many times. This chain joins TRBV9 and TRBJ2-3, with a tentative D call TRBD1 (6 bases). Germline CDR1 reads SGDLS; CDR2 reads YYNGEE. The CDR3 is made up of 16 amino acids. The ends were cut back, 0 bases at V and 2 bases at J, with 13 bases in the middle. The CDR3 sequence: CASSVGSDRTTDTQYF. For the CDR3, the DNA is TGTGCCAGCAGCGTAGGATCGGACAGAACCACAGATACGCAGTATTTT.

This clonotype was observed many times. The V gene is TRBV28, the J gene TRBJ2-2; 7 bases fit TRBD2. CDR1 and CDR2 (germline): MDHEN, SYDVKM. Trimming cost V 8 bases and J 0 bases; bases outside gene matches: 9. The CDR3 runs to 16 residues. CDR3: CASVPSGGPNTGELFF. The CDR3 DNA reads TGTGCCAGCGTTCCCTCGGGGGGTCCGAACACCGGGGAGCTGTTTTTT.

There are many counts of this clonotype. The V and J genes are TRBV4-2 and TRBJ2-3, with D tentatively TRBD1 (5 bases). The V end was cut by 1 base, the J end by 2 bases, with 16 bases between. The CDR3 is 17 residues long. The germline V gene has CDR1 LGHNA and CDR2 YNFKEQ. Here the CDR3 reads CASSQAGGAGITDTQYF. The CDR3 DNA follows: TGTGCCAGCAGCCAAGCCGGTGGGGCAGGTATCACAGATACGCAGTATTTT.

At least ten counts were recorded for this clonotype. This chain links TRBV12-3 or TRBV12-4 with TRBJ2-1; the match to TRBD1 covers 9 bases. The CDR3 runs to 16 residues. The trim removed 7 bases at V and 2 bases at J, leaving 9 bases unmatched. Here the CDR3 reads CASTKEGQGAYNEQFF. In DNA form, the CDR3 reads TGTGCCAGCACTAAGGAGGGACAGGGAGCCTACAATGAGCAGTTCTTC.

In this sample, this clonotype turned up many times. The chain has TRBV28 and TRBJ2-5, with no clear D. The germline gives CDR1 MDHEN, CDR2 SYDVKM. The length of the CDR3 is 14 residues. V lost 6 bases and J 2 bases, leaving 13 bases between the germline ends. This CDR3 reads CASRPAWGQETQYF. The DNA for the CDR3 is TGTGCCAGCAGACCAGCATGGGGTCAAGAGACCCAGTACTTC.

Many counts were recorded for this clonotype. CDR3 sequence reads: CASSGLVPGSYNSPLHF. As DNA, the CDR3 is TGTGCCAGCAGTGGGCTCGTCCCGGGCTCCTATAATTCACCCCTCCACTTT. This chain uses TRBV6-6 with TRBJ1-6, with D unresolved. Germline loops: CDR1 MNHNY, CDR2 SVGAGI (reference sequence). Trimming stripped 5 bases from V and 0 bases from J, with 14 bases between. The CDR3 totals 17 residues.

This clonotype was observed at least ten times. As DNA, the CDR3 is TGTGCCAGCAGCACAGGACAGGGGGTAGGCGAGCAGTACTTC. Protein product: CASSTGQGVGEQYF. This chain joins TRBV13 and TRBJ2-7; TRBD1 matches at 10 bases. CDR3 length: 14 amino acids. Germline CDR1 PRHDT, CDR2 FYEKMQ (reference sequence). V trimming: 5 bases; J trimming: 6 bases; junction bases outside the gene matches: 7.